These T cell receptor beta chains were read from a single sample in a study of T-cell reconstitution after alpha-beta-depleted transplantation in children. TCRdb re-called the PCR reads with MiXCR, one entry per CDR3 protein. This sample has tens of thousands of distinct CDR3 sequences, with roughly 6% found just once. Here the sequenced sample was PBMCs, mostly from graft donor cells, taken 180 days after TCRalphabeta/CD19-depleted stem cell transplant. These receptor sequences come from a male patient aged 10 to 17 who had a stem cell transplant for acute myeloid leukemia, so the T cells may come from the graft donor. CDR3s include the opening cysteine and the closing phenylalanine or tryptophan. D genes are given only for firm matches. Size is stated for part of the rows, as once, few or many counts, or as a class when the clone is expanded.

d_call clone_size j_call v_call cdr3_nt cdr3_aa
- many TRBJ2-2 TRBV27 TGTGCCAGCAGTTTAGAGAAGTCCGGGGAGCTGTTTTTT CASSLEKSGELFF
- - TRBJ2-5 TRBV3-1 TGTGCCAGCAGCCAAGACCCACAGGTTGGATTTGAGGAGACCCAGTACTTC CASSQDPQVGFEETQYF
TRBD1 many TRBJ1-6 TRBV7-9 TGTGCCAGCAGCGCGACGGGACAGGGTAATTCACCCCTCCACTTT CASSATGQGNSPLHF
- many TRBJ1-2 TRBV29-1 TGCAGCGTACGGGACACCAATCGGAATGGCTACACCTTC CSVRDTNRNGYTF
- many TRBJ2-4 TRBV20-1 TGCAGTGCTAGAGATGCGGACTCCCCCAAAAACATTCAGTACTTC CSARDADSPKNIQYF
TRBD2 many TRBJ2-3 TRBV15 TGTGCCACCAGCAGGCTCCGGGGGACTAGCGGAGAATCAAGAGGCACAGATACGCAGTATTTT CATSRLRGTSGESRGTDTQYF
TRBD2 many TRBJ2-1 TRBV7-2 TGTGCCAGCAGCTTAGGGGGACTAGCTTCGGATGAGCAGTTCTTC CASSLGGLASDEQFF
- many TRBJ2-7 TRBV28 TGTGCCAGCAGTCCAACCTCCGGGCCCCCCTACGAGCAGTACTTC CASSPTSGPPYEQYF
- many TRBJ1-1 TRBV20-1 TGCAGTGCTAGTCCCGGGAGAGGGGAAGCTTTCTTT CSASPGRGEAFF
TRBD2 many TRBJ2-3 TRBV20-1 TGCAGTGCTAGAGTGGCGGGAGGGTACACAGATACGCAGTATTTT CSARVAGGYTDTQYF
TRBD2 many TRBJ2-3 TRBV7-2 TGTGCCAGCAGCCCTTGGGGACTAGCGGGAGGTGTTCGTTCGTCAGATACGCAGTATTTT CASSPWGLAGGVRSSDTQYF
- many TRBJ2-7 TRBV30 TGTGCCTGGAGTGGAATGTCCGACGAGCAGTACTTC CAWSGMSDEQYF
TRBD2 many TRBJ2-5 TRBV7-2 TGTGCCAGCAGCTTTAGCGGGACCCACCAAGAGACCCAGTACTTC CASSFSGTHQETQYF
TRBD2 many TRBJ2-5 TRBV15 TGTGCCACCAGCAGATCCCTAGCGGGGGGAGAGACCCAGTACTTC CATSRSLAGGETQYF
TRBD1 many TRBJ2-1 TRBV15 TGTGCCACCAGCAGAGACGGACAGGGGATTCACAATGAGCAGTTCTTC CATSRDGQGIHNEQFF
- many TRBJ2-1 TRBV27 TGTGCCAGCAGGAGGCTACTAGAAACCACTACGTTCTTC CASRRLLETTTFF
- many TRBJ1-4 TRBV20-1 TGCAGTGCCAAAGGGAGGGGGAAACTGTTTTTT CSAKGRGKLFF
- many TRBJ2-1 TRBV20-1 TGCAGTGCTAGTGTCGGGAGCGGTATATACAATGAGCAGTTCTTC CSASVGSGIYNEQFF
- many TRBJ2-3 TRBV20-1 TGCAGTGTAGGCTGGAACACAGATACGCAGTATTTT CSVGWNTDTQYF
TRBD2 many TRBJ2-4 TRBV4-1 TGCGCCAGCAGCCAAGATACGGGGGGGCAGATTTTAGCCAAAAACATTCAGTACTTC CASSQDTGGQILAKNIQYF
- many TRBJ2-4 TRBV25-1 TGTGCCAGCAGCTTAGGAAATAACATTCAGTACTTC CASSLGNNIQYF
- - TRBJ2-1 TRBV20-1 TGCAGTGCTAGAGGAGCATACGGCAATGAGCAGTTCTTC CSARGAYGNEQFF
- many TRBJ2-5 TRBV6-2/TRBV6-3 TGTGCCAGCAGCACGACTCAGTACCAAGAGACCCAGTACTTC CASSTTQYQETQYF
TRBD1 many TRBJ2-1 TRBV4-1 TGCGCCAGCAGCCAAGACGGGACAGGCATCACCTCCTACAATGAGCAGTTCTTC CASSQDGTGITSYNEQFF
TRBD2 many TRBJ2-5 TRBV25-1 TGTGCCAGCAGTGCCCCTAGCGGGGGGCAAGAGACCCAGTACTTC CASSAPSGGQETQYF
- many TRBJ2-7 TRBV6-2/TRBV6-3 TGTGCCAGCACCGACACCTACGGGAGAAGAAGCTCCTACGAGCAGTACTTC CASTDTYGRRSSYEQYF